This TCR beta chain comes out of a study of blood T cell repertoires in COVID-19. TCRdb keeps only in-frame clones here, not all; method: immunoSEQ multiplex PCR. Of about 370,000 clones listed, about 89% are singletons. V gave up 5 bases and J gave up 4 bases; unmatched junction bases: 8. Germline V gene data show CDR1 as KGHDR and CDR2 as SFDVKD. This CDR3 has 16 residues. This chain joins TRBV24-1 and TRBJ2-1, with 9 nucleotides matching TRBD1. The clonotype originates from a woman aged 30 to 39 with COVID-19, enrolled during active disease. The sample consisted of peripheral blood. The CDR3 DNA follows: TGTGCCACCAGTGCGTATAGGGACAGGGCATACAATGAGCAGTTCTTC. As protein: CATSAYRDRAYNEQFF.